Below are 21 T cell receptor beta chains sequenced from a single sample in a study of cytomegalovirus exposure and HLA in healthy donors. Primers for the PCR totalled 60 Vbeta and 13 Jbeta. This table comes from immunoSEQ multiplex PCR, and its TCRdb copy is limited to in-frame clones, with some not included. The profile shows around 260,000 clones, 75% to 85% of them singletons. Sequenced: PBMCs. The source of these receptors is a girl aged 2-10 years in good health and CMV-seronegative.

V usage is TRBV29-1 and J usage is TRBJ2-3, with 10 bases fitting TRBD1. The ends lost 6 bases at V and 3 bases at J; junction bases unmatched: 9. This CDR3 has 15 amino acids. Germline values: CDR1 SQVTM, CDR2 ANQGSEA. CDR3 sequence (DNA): TGCAGCGTAGCCCCAGGGACAGGGGCAACAGATACGCAGTATTTT. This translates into CSVAPGTGATDTQYF.

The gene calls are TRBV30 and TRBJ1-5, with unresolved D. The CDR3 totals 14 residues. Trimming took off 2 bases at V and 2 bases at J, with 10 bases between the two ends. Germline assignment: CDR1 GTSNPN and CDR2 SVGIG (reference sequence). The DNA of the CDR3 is TGTGCCTGGAGTCCCCCACGGGGCAATCAGCCCCAGCATTTT. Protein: CAWSPPRGNQPQHF.

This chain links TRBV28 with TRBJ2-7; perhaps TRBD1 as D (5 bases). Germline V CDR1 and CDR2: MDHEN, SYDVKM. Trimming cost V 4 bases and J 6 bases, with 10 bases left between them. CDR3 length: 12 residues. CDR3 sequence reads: CASSYRPLEQYF. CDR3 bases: TGTGCCAGCAGTTACAGGCCGCTCGAGCAGTACTTC.

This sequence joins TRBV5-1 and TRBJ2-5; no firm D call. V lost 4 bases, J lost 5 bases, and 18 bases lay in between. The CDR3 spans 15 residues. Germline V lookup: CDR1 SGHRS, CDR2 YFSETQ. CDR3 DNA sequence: TGCGCCAGCAGCCCTCCGAACAGCCTTTATGAGACCCAGTACTTC. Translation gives CASSPPNSLYETQYF.

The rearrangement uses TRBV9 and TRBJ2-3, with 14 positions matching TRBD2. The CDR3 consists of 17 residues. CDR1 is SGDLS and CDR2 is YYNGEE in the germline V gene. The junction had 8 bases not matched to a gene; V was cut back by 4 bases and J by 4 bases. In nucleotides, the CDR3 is TGTGCCAGCAGCCTAGTGGGACTAGCGGGAGATGCAGATACGCAGTATTTT. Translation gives CASSLVGLAGDADTQYF.

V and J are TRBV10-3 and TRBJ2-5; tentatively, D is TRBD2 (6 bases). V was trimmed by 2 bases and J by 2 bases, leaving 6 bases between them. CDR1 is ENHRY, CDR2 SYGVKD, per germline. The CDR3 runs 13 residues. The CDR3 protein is CAISERGQETQYF. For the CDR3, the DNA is TGTGCCATCAGTGAGCGGGGGCAAGAGACCCAGTACTTC.

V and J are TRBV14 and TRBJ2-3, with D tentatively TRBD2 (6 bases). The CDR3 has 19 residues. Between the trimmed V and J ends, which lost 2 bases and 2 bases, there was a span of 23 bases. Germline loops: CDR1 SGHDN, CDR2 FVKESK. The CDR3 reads CASSQPLGGASEDTDTQYF. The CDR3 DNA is TGTGCCAGCAGCCAACCGCTCGGGGGAGCTAGCGAGGACACAGATACGCAGTATTTT.

The CDR3 loop is CSVVTGTAYGYTF. CDR3 in DNA: TGCAGCGTCGTTACCGGGACAGCTTATGGCTACACCTTC. J is TRBJ1-2 and V is TRBV29-1; the match to TRBD1 covers 7 bases. Trimming took 6 bases from V and 5 from J; bases not matched to a gene: 9. This CDR3 contains 13 residues. CDR1 and CDR2 (germline): SQVTM, ANQGSEA.

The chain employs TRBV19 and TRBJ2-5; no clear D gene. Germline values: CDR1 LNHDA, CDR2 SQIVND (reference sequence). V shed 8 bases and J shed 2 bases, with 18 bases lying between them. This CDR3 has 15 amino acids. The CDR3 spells CASSRQYLYQETQYF. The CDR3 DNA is TGTGCCAGTTCGAGACAATATCTTTATCAAGAGACCCAGTACTTC.

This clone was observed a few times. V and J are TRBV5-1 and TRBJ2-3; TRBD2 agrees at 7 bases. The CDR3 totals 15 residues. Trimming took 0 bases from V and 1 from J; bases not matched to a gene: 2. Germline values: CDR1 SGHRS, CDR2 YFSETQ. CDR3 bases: TGCGCCAGCAGCTTGGCTAGCGGAGGCACAGATACGCAGTATTTT. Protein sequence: CASSLASGGTDTQYF.

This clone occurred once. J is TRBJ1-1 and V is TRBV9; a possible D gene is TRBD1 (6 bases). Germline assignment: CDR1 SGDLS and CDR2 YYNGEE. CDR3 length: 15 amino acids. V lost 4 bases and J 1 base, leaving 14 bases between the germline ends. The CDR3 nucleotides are TGTGCCAGCAGCATTTCGACAGGCAGGAACACTGAAGCTTTCTTT. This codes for CASSISTGRNTEAFF.

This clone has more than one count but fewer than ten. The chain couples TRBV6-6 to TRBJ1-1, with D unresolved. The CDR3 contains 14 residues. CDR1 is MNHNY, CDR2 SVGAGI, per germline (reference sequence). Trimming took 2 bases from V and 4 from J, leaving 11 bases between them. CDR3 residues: CASSYETAPTEAFF. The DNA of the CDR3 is TGTGCCAGCAGTTACGAAACAGCTCCCACTGAAGCTTTCTTT.

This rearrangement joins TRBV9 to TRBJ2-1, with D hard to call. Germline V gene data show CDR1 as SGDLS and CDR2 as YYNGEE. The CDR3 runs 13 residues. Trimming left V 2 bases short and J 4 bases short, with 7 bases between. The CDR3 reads CASSVSGYNEQFF. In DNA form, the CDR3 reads TGTGCCAGCAGCGTCTCCGGTTACAATGAGCAGTTCTTC.

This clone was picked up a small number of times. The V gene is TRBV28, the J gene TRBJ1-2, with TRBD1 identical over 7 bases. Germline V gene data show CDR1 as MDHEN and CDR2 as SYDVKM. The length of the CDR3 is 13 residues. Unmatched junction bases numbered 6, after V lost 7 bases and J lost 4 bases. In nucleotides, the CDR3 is TGTGCCAGCACCTCAGGGGGACTCTATGGCTACACCTTC. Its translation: CASTSGGLYGYTF.

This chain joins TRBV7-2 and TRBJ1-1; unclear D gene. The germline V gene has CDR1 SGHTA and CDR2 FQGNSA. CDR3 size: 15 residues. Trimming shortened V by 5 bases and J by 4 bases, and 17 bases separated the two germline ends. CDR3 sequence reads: CASSPRTGGGTEAFF. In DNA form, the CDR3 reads TGTGCCAGCAGCCCCAGGACGGGAGGAGGCACTGAAGCTTTCTTT. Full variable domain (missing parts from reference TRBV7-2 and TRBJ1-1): GAGVSQSPSNKVTEKGKDVELRCDPISGHTALYWYRQSLGQGLEFLIYFQGNSAPDKSGLPSDRFSAERTGGSVSTLTIQRTQQEDSAVYLCASSPRTGGGTEAFFGQGTRLTVV.

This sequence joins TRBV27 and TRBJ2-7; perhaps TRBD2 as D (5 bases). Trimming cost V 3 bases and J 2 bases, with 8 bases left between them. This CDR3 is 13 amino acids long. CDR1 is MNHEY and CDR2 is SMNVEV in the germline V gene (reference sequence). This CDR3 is CASSFRETYEQYF. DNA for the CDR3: TGTGCCAGCAGTTTTCGGGAAACCTACGAGCAGTACTTC.

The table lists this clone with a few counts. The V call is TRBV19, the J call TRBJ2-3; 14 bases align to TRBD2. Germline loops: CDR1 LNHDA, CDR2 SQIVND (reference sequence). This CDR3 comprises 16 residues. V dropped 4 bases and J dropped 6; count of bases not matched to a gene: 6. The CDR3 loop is CASSKGLAGGVDTQYF. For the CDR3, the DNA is TGTGCCAGTAGTAAAGGACTAGCGGGGGGCGTGGATACGCAGTATTTT.

Here the CDR3 reads CASSLTRTGTHQPQHF. The CDR3 region has the DNA TGTGCCAGCAGTTTAACCCGGACAGGGACGCATCAGCCCCAGCATTTT. The gene calls are TRBV28 and TRBJ1-5; 8 positions agree with TRBD1. Germline assignment: CDR1 MDHEN and CDR2 SYDVKM. The CDR3 is 16 amino acids. V shed 2 bases, J shed 5 bases, and the junction held 8 bases outside the gene matches. Variable domain in full (rest from reference TRBV28 and TRBJ1-5): DVKVTQSSRYLVKRTGEKVFLECVQDMDHENMFWYRQDPGLGLRLIYFSYDVKMKEKGDIPEGYSVSREKKERFSLILESASTNQTSMYLCASSLTRTGTHQPQHFGDGTRLSIL.

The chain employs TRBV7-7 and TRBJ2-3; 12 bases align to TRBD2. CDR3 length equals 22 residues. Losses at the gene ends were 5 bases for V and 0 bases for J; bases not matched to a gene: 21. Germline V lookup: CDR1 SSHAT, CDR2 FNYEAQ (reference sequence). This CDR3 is CASSLRGGLAGGRGTSTDTQYF. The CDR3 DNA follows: TGTGCCAGCAGCCTCAGAGGGGGGCTAGCGGGAGGGCGGGGGACTAGCACAGATACGCAGTATTTT. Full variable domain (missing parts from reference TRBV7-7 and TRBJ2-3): GAGVSQSPRYKVTKRGQDVTLRCDPISSHATLYWYQQALGQGPEFLTYFNYEAQPDKSGLPSDRFSAERPEGSISTLTIQRTEQRDSAMYRCASSLRGGLAGGRGTSTDTQYFGPGTRLTVL.

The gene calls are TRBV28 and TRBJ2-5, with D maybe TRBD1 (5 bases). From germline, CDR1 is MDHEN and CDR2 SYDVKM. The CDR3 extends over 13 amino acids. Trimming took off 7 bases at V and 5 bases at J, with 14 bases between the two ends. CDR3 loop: CASKPPGRETQYF. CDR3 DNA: TGTGCCAGCAAACCTCCAGGGCGGGAGACCCAGTACTTC.

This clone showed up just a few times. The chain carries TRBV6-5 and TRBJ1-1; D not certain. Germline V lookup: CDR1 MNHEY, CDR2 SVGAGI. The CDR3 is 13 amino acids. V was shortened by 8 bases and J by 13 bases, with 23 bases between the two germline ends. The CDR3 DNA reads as TGTGCCAGCTCCCAACAAACAGCAGGTATCGGTTTCTTT. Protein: CASSQQTAGIGFF.